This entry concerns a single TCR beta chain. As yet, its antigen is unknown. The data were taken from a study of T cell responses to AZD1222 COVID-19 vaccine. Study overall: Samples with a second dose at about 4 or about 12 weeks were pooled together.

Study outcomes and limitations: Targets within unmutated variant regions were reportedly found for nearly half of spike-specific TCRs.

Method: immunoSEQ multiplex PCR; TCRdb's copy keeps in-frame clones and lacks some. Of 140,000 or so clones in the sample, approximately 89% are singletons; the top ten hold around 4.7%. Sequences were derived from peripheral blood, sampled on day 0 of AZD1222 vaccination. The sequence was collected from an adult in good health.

DNA for the CDR3: TGCGCCAGCAGCCGAGTCTCGGGACAGAGCTCCTACGAGCAGTACTTC. Its protein product is CASSRVSGQSSYEQYF. The chain couples TRBV4-1 to TRBJ2-7; 7 nucleotides agree with TRBD1. The germline V gene encodes CDR1 MGHRA and CDR2 YSYEKL. Trimming at V came to 4 bases and at J to 0 bases, leaving 9 bases not matched to a gene. CDR3 length: 16 residues.